This T cell receptor (beta chain) stems from a study of blood T cells in healthy people across ages. Study outcomes and limitations: TCR beta diversity correlated strongly with naive T cell percentage. Conclusively comparing naive with antigen-experienced cells was impossible with unsorted PBMCs.

Using a J-beta primer mix together with a sample-barcoded 5' primer, a second PCR was run for roughly 6 to 12 cycles. The template-switch adaptor, which had 12 random nucleotides, put a tag on each cDNA molecule. Using its own MiXCR run on the 5' RACE reads, TCRdb lists one record per CDR3 protein. The table lists approximately 850,000 distinct CDR3 sequences, around 43% of them singletons. Note on this clonotype: What it recognizes is unknown.

The CDR3 has 16 residues. The germline V gene encodes CDR1 MNHEY and CDR2 SMNVEV (reference sequence). Trimming removed 5 bases at V and 4 bases at J, with 20 bases between. This clonotype originated in a man aged 60 to 75 in good health. Sequencing input: blood. The chain joins TRBV27 to TRBJ1-2; possible D gene TRBD1, 5 bases. The CDR3 nucleotides are TGTGCCAGCAGTCACAGACTGACAGCCACGTCCTATGGCTACACCTTC. As protein: CASSHRLTATSYGYTF.